This TCR beta chain was sequenced for a study of regulatory T cells in long-lasting Graves disease. Described time point: persistent/refractory GD, antithyroid drugs over 5 years with positive TRAb. There was RNA extracted from PBMCs, and the TCR library was made from it. EDTA tubes were used for drawing nine milliliters of peripheral blood. The CDR3 spans 14 residues. Unmatched junction bases numbered 5, after V lost 2 bases and J lost 5 bases. In germline, CDR1 is SGHDT, CDR2 YYEEEE. Arm-PCR with iRepertoire HTBI primers amplified the CDR3 regions for these TCR beta libraries. TCRdb reprocessed the multiplex PCR reads with MiXCR, giving one entry per CDR3 protein. The top ten clones hold about 29% of a sample with approximately 360,000 distinct CDR3 sequences, roughly 25% of them seen once.

The sequence was obtained from a woman aged 35 to 49 with Graves disease. V is TRBV5-6 and J is TRBJ2-7; 9 nucleotides match TRBD1. The material was peripheral blood mononuclear cells (PBMCs), obtained when the disease was refractory, from a patient treated with antithyroid drugs. The CDR3 loop is CASSFGTGRHEQYF. As DNA, the CDR3 is TGTGCCAGCAGCTTCGGGACAGGGCGTCACGAGCAGTACTTC.